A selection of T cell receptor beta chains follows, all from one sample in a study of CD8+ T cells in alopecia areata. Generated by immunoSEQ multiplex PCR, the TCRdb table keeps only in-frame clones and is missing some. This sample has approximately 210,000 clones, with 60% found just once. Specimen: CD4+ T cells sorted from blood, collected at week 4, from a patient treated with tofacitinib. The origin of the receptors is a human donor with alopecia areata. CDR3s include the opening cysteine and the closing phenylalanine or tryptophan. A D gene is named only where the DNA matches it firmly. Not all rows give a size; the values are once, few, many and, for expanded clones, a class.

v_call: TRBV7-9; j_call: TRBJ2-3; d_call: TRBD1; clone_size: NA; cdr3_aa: CASSRDRAEDTQYF; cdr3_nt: TGTGCCAGCAGCAGGGACAGGGCCGAAGATACGCAGTATTTT
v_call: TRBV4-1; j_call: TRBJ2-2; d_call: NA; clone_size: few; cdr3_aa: CASSQGSDTGELFF; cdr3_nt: TGCGCCAGCAGCCAAGGGTCAGATACCGGGGAGCTGTTTTTT
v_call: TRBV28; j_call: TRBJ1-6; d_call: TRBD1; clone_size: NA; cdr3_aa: CASRDRGRNSPLHF; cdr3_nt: TGTGCCAGCAGGGACAGGGGGCGAAATTCACCCCTCCACTTT
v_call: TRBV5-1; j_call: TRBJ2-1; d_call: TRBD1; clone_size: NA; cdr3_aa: CASSLEGTGGSNEQFF; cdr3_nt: TGCGCCAGCAGCTTGGAAGGGACAGGGGGAAGCAATGAGCAGTTCTTC
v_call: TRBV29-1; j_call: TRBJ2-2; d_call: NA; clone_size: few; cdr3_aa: CSVVSRTGELFF; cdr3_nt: TGCAGCGTTGTCAGTAGGACCGGGGAGCTGTTTTTT
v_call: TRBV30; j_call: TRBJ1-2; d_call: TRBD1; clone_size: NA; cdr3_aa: CAWSEGQGAEGYTF; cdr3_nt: TGTGCCTGGAGTGAGGGACAGGGGGCAGAAGGCTACACCTTC
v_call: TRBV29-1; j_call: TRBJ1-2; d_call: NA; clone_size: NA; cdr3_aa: CSVEIQGGPQGYGYTF; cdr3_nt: TGCAGCGTTGAGATACAGGGAGGGCCGCAAGGCTATGGCTACACCTTC
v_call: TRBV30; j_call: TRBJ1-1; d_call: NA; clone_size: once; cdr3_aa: CAWSRGLNTEAFF; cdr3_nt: TGTGCCTGGAGTCGGGGCCTAAACACTGAAGCTTTCTTT
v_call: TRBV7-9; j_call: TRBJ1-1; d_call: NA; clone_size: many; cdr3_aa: CASSWYAEAFF; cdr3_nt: TGTGCCAGCAGCTGGTACGCTGAAGCTTTCTTT
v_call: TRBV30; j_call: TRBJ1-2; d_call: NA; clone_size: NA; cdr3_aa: CAWSLGYYDGYTF; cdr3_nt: TGTGCCTGGAGTCTTGGCTACTACGATGGCTACACCTTC
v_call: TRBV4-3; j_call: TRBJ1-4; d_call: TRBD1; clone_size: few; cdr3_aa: CASSQDLQGANEKLFF; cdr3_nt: TGCGCCAGCAGCCAAGATCTTCAGGGGGCAAATGAAAAACTGTTTTTT
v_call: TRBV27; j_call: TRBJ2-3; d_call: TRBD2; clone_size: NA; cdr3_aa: CASSSLAGAYTDTQYF; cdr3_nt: TGTGCCAGCAGTTCACTAGCGGGGGCCTACACAGATACGCAGTATTTT
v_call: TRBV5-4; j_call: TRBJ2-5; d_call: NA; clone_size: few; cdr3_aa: CASSLGGQETQYF; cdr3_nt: TGTGCCAGCAGCTTGGGGGGCCAAGAGACCCAGTACTTC
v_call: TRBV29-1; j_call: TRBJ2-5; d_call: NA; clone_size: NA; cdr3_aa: CSVDKRAQETQYF; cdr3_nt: TGCAGCGTTGATAAGCGGGCCCAAGAGACCCAGTACTTC
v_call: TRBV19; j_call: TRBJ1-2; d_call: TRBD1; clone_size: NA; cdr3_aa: CASRNSGGNGYTF; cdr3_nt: TGTGCCAGTAGAAACTCAGGGGGGAATGGCTACACCTTC
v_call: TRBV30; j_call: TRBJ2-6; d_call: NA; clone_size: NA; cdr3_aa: CAWSVRSSGANVLTF; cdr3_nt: TGTGCCTGGAGTGTGCGGAGCTCTGGGGCCAACGTCCTGACTTTC
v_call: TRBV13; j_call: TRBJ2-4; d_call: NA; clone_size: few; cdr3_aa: CASSPTRTPKNIQYF; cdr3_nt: TGTGCCAGCAGCCCGACTAGGACCCCCAAAAACATTCAGTACTTC
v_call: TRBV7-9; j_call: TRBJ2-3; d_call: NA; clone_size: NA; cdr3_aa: CARTASSTDTQYF; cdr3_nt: TGTGCCAGGACGGCTTCTAGCACAGATACGCAGTATTTT
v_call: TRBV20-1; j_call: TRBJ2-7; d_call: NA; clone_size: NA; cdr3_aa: CSAASYEQYF; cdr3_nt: TGCAGTGCTGCCTCCTACGAGCAGTACTTC
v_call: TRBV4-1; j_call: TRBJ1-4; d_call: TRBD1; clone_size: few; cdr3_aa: CASSSPGTGGEKLFF; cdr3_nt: TGCGCCAGCAGCTCCCCCGGGACAGGGGGTGAAAAACTGTTTTTT
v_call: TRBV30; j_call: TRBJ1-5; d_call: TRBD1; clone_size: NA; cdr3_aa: CAWSPSTGASNQPQHF; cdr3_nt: TGTGCCTGGAGCCCTTCCACAGGGGCCAGCAATCAGCCCCAGCATTTT
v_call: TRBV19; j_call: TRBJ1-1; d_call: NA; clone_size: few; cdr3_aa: CASSYGQGPSEAFF; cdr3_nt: TGTGCCAGTAGTTATGGTCAAGGGCCATCTGAAGCTTTCTTT
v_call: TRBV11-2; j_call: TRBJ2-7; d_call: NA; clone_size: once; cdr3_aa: CASSPPAGDYEQYF; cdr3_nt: TGTGCCAGCAGCCCCCCGGCAGGGGACTACGAGCAGTACTTC
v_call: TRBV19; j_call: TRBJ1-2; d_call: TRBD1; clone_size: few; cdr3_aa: CASRDRGLRGYTF; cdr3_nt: TGTGCCAGTCGGGACAGGGGGTTGCGCGGCTACACCTTC
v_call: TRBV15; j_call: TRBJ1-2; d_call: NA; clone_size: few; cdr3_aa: CATSRDSHYGYTF; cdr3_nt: TGTGCCACCAGCAGAGACAGTCACTATGGCTACACCTTC
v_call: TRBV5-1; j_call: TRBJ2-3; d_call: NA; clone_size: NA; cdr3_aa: CASSLRDNPLDTQYF; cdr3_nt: TGCGCCAGCAGCTTAAGGGACAATCCCCTAGATACGCAGTATTTT
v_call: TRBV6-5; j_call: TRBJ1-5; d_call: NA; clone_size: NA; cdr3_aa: CASSYSIDLVNQPQHF; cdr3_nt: TGTGCCAGCAGTTACTCCATAGACTTAGTCAATCAGCCCCAGCATTTT
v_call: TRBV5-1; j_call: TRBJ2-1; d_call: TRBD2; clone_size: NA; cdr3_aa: CASSEISGTRGNEQFF; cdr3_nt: TGCGCCAGCAGCGAAATCTCCGGGACTAGAGGCAATGAGCAGTTCTTC
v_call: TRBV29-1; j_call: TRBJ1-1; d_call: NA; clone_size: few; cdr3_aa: CSVPGRNTEAFF; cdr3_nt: TGCAGCGTCCCAGGGAGGAACACTGAAGCTTTCTTT
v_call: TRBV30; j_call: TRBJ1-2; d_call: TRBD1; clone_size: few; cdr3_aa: CAWGTGHNYGYTF; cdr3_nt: TGTGCCTGGGGGACAGGGCATAACTATGGCTACACCTTC
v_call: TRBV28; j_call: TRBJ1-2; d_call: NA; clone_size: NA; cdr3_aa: CASSLSSGGYTF; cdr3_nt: TGTGCCAGCAGTTTAAGTAGCGGTGGCTACACCTTC
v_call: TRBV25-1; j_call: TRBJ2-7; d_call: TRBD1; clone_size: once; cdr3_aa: CASSEGTGREQYF; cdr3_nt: TGTGCCAGCAGTGAAGGGACAGGGCGGGAGCAGTACTTC
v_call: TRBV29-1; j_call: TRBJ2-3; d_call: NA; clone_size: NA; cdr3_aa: CSVDAQGGTDTQYF; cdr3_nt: TGCAGCGTTGACGCCCAGGGAGGTACAGATACGCAGTATTTT
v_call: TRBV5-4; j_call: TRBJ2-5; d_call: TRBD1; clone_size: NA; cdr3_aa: CASSPTGGIQETQYF; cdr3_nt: TGTGCCAGCAGCCCGACAGGGGGCATTCAAGAGACCCAGTACTTC
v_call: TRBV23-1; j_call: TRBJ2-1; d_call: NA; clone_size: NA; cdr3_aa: CASSQSPGRHYNEQFF; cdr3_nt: TGCGCCAGCAGTCAATCCCCGGGACGGCACTACAATGAGCAGTTCTTC
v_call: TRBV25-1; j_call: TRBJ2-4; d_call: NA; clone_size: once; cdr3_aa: CASSRPGTTGNIQYF; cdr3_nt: TGTGCCAGCAGTAGACCCGGGACAACGGGAAACATTCAGTACTTC
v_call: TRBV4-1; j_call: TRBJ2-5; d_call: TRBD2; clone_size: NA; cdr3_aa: CASSPQIPSGGRETQYF; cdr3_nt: TGCGCCAGCAGCCCTCAAATCCCTAGCGGGGGGAGGGAGACCCAGTACTTC